The 27 T cell receptor beta chains below all came from one sample that was sequenced in a study of CD8+ T cells in alopecia areata. Extraction and reverse transcription of RNA yielded cDNA as the sequencing template. This table comes from immunoSEQ multiplex PCR, and its TCRdb copy is limited to in-frame clones, with some not included. The sample holds over 150,000 clones, approximately 56% seen once. Regarding treatment: oral pan-JAK inhibitor, 5-10 mg twice daily. The source was CD4+ T cells sorted from blood, collected at week 4, from a patient treated with tofacitinib. All receptors derive from a human donor with alopecia areata.

This clone was counted between two and nine times. The chain uses TRBV29-1 and TRBJ2-3; 8 bases agree with TRBD1. The ends lost 5 bases at V and 2 bases at J; junction bases unmatched: 6. The CDR3 has 14 amino acids. Germline V CDR1 and CDR2: SQVTM, ANQGSEA. The CDR3 loop is CSVPDRVYTDTQYF. In DNA, the CDR3 is TGCAGCGTTCCGGACAGGGTTTACACAGATACGCAGTATTTT.

This clone showed up just once. V and J are TRBV5-1 and TRBJ2-5; maybe TRBD1 (6 bases). Trimming took 6 bases from V and 3 from J, leaving 18 bases between them. Germline values: CDR1 SGHRS, CDR2 YFSETQ. CDR3 size: 15 residues. The CDR3 nucleotides are TGCGCCAGCACAAAAGAGAACAGGGTAGAAGAGACCCAGTACTTC. Amino acid sequence: CASTKENRVEETQYF.

In this sample, this clone turned up once. The V call is TRBV30, the J call TRBJ1-1; D possibly corresponds to TRBD1 (5 bases). CDR3 length equals 12 residues. V was trimmed by 0 bases and J by 10 bases, leaving 12 bases between them. Germline V CDR1 and CDR2: GTSNPN, SVGIG (reference sequence). This chain's CDR3 is CAWSVYQGVAFF. The CDR3 region has the DNA TGTGCCTGGAGTGTTTACCAGGGAGTAGCTTTCTTT. Full variable domain (missing parts from reference TRBV30 and TRBJ1-1): SQTIHQWPATLVQPVGSPLSLECTVEGTSNPNLYWYRQAAGRGLQLLFYSVGIGQISSEVPQNLSASRPQDRQFILSSKKLLLSDSGFYLCAWSVYQGVAFFGQGTRLTVV.

The chain recombines TRBV4-1 with TRBJ2-7; TRBD2 aligns across 9 bases. The CDR3 sequence is 15 residues long. Germline loops: CDR1 MGHRA, CDR2 YSYEKL. V lost 4 bases and J lost 3; bases outside the gene matches: 7. CDR3 loop: CASSPRLAGNYEQYF. The DNA of the CDR3 is TGCGCCAGCAGCCCTCGGCTAGCGGGGAACTACGAGCAGTACTTC.

The chain recombines TRBV15 with TRBJ2-1, with a tentative D call TRBD1 (6 bases). Germline V gene lookup returns CDR1 LNHNV and CDR2 YYDKDF (reference sequence). The CDR3 sequence is 13 residues long. V was pared by 4 bases and J by 5 bases, with 9 bases between. This CDR3 reads CATSKRQDNEQFF. The CDR3 DNA reads as TGTGCCACCAGCAAAAGACAGGACAATGAGCAGTTCTTC.

The chain uses TRBV5-6 and TRBJ1-4; 7 nucleotides line up with TRBD1. The CDR3 runs 15 residues. The germline gives CDR1 SGHDT, CDR2 YYEEEE. V was clipped by 4 bases and J by 7 bases; unmatched bases: 10. The DNA for the CDR3 is TGTGCCAGCAGCCCTCAGGGGGATCGCGGTGAAAAACTGTTTTTT. Translating it yields CASSPQGDRGEKLFF.

This clone was seen more than once but under ten times. The gene calls are TRBV11-1 and TRBJ2-7; perhaps TRBD2 as D (5 bases). The germline gives CDR1 SGHAT, CDR2 FQDESV (reference sequence). Deletions cut 3 bases from V and 3 bases from J, with 15 bases between. The CDR3 loop spans 15 amino acids. CDR3 DNA sequence: TGTGCCAGCAGCTTGAGGAGGCAGGAGAGCTACGAGCAGTACTTC. Translation: CASSLRRQESYEQYF.

This clone has more than one count but fewer than ten. The chain is built from TRBV6-6 and TRBJ2-2; a weak D match, TRBD1 (5 bases). The CDR3 runs 14 residues. The germline gives CDR1 MNHNY, CDR2 SVGAGI (reference sequence). The V gene lost 2 bases and the J gene lost 6 bases, with 10 bases spanning the gap. CDR3: CASSYGRVPGELFF. CDR3 nucleotide sequence: TGTGCCAGCAGTTACGGCAGGGTGCCCGGGGAGCTGTTTTTT.

To note about this clone: One end of the junction varies from germline; a read error may be responsible. The rearrangement joins TRBV7-7 to TRBJ2-2; D ambiguous. This CDR3 region has 14 residues. Germline V lookup: CDR1 SSHAT, CDR2 FNYEAQ (reference sequence). In DNA, the CDR3 is TGTGCTAGCAGCTTAGAATCCGCCCCCGGGGAGCTGTTTTTT. Residues: CASSLESAPGELFF.

The chain is built from TRBV5-4 and TRBJ1-5; no firm D call. The CDR3 has 14 residues. The germline V and J ends were trimmed by 2 bases and 2 bases, with 8 bases remaining between them. The germline CDR1 and CDR2 sequences are SGHNT and YYREEE (reference sequence). This chain's CDR3 is CASSLYGGNQPQHF. The CDR3 DNA sequence: TGTGCCAGCAGCTTATACGGAGGCAATCAGCCCCAGCATTTT.

This clone came up a few times. This chain uses TRBV19 with TRBJ1-5; 7 bases agree with TRBD1. Germline loops: CDR1 LNHDA, CDR2 SQIVND (reference sequence). This CDR3 is built from 15 residues. Trimming at V came to 4 bases and at J to 1 base, leaving 4 bases not matched to a gene. This CDR3 reads CASSKDRVSNQPQHF. The CDR3 DNA sequence: TGTGCCAGTAGTAAAGACAGGGTGAGCAATCAGCCCCAGCATTTT.

This clone has just one count. The chain combines TRBV29-1 with TRBJ2-7, with 11 bases that match TRBD2. CDR3 length: 14 residues. Trimming at V came to 6 bases and at J to 4 bases, leaving 8 bases not matched to a gene. Germline V gene data show CDR1 as SQVTM and CDR2 as ANQGSEA. The CDR3 sequence is CSVRLAGGPYEQYF. The CDR3 nucleotides read TGCAGCGTCCGATTAGCGGGGGGGCCTTACGAGCAGTACTTC.

To note about this clone: Distinct nucleotide sequences in the sample also encode this CDR3. This chain connects TRBV29-1 to TRBJ1-4; D gene ambiguous. V gave up 4 bases and J gave up 0 bases, with 6 bases separating them. The germline gives CDR1 SQVTM, CDR2 ANQGSEA. The CDR3 is made up of 13 amino acids. The CDR3: CSVGGTTNEKLFF. In DNA, the CDR3 is TGCAGCGTTGGGGGAACAACTAATGAAAAACTGTTTTTT.

V gene TRBV6-5 combines with J gene TRBJ1-1, with D perhaps TRBD1 (5 bases). CDR1 and CDR2 from the germline V gene are MNHEY and SVGAGI. This CDR3 spans 12 amino acids. Trimming left V 8 bases short and J 2 bases short, with 9 bases between. CDR3 loop: CASGRDNTEAFF. The CDR3 DNA reads TGTGCCAGCGGTCGGGACAACACTGAAGCTTTCTTT.

The chain uses TRBV6-5 and TRBJ2-7; D could derive from TRBD1 or TRBD2 (5 bases each). Germline V CDR1 and CDR2: MNHEY, SVGAGI. The CDR3 contains 13 residues. Trimming stripped 2 bases from V and 5 bases from J, with 10 bases between. The CDR3: CASSYRDLNEQYF. DNA of the CDR3: TGTGCCAGCAGTTACAGGGACCTTAACGAGCAGTACTTC.

This clone was counted between two and nine times. This rearrangement joins TRBV6-1 to TRBJ2-5; D possibly corresponds to TRBD2 (5 bases). Germline V lookup: CDR1 MNHNS, CDR2 SASEGT. V was cut by 2 bases and J by 4 bases, with 11 bases left in between. This CDR3 contains 14 residues. CDR3 coding DNA: TGTGCCAGCAGTGAATTGAGAGGGCGAGAGACCCAGTACTTC. Amino acids: CASSELRGRETQYF.

V is TRBV2 and J is TRBJ1-2; no definite D call. The CDR3 is made up of 15 amino acids. Trimming pared 3 bases from V and 4 bases from J, leaving 15 bases between. Per the germline V gene, CDR1 is SNHLY and CDR2 is FYNNEI. CDR3 DNA: TGTGCCAGCAGTGACAGAAACCAACGCAGCTATGGCTACACCTTC. It is translated as CASSDRNQRSYGYTF.

The rearrangement joins TRBV7-9 to TRBJ1-2; TRBD1 matches at 8 bases. V trimming: 4 bases; J trimming: 4 bases; junction bases outside the gene matches: 8. Germline CDR1 SEHNR, CDR2 FQNEAQ (reference sequence). The CDR3 is 15 residues long. CDR3 sequence reads: CASSSGTGRVYGYTF. In nucleotides, the CDR3 is TGTGCCAGCAGCTCAGGGACAGGTCGAGTCTATGGCTACACCTTC. Using reference TRBV7-9 and TRBJ1-2 for the parts outside the CDR3, the full variable domain is DTGVSQNPRHKITKRGQNVTFRCDPISEHNRLYWYRQTLGQGPEFLTYFQNEAQLEKSRLLSDRFSAERPKGSFSTLEIQRTEQGDSAMYLCASSSGTGRVYGYTFGSGTRLTVV.

The chain combines TRBV30 with TRBJ2-6; D remains ambiguous. Germline lookup yields CDR1 GTSNPN and CDR2 SVGIG (reference sequence). Trimming shortened V by 2 bases and J by 2 bases, and 16 bases separated the two germline ends. The CDR3 spans 17 residues. DNA for the CDR3: TGTGCCTGGAGTCCAAAACCCGGCCAAACTGGGGCCAACGTCCTGACTTTC. Translated, it gives CAWSPKPGQTGANVLTF.

V gene TRBV2 combines with J gene TRBJ1-2, with D possibly TRBD1 on 5 matching bases. The CDR3 is made up of 12 amino acids. Germline values: CDR1 SNHLY, CDR2 FYNNEI. Deletions cut 4 bases from V and 2 bases from J, with 5 bases between. The CDR3 here is CASSGQNYGYTF. CDR3 sequence (DNA): TGTGCCAGCAGTGGACAGAACTATGGCTACACCTTC. Drawing the rest from reference TRBV2 and TRBJ1-2, the complete variable domain is EPEVTQTPSHQVTQMGQEVILRCVPISNHLYFYWYRQILGQKVEFLVSFYNNEISEKSEIFDDQFSVERPDGSNFTLKIRSTKLEDSAMYFCASSGQNYGYTFGSGTRLTVV.

This chain uses TRBV11-2 with TRBJ2-7; D unclear. CDR1 and CDR2 (germline): SGHAT, FQNNGV. The CDR3 consists of 15 residues. Trimming cost V 1 base and J 4 bases, with 14 bases left between them. CDR3 nucleotide sequence: TGTGCCAGCAGCTTAGGTCCAGCGTTGCAATACGAGCAGTACTTC. This codes for CASSLGPALQYEQYF.

This chain joins TRBV5-1 and TRBJ2-5; 8 bases map to TRBD2. V was clipped by 7 bases and J by 3 bases; unmatched bases: 8. Germline assignment: CDR1 SGHRS and CDR2 YFSETQ. This CDR3 is 14 amino acids long. This chain's CDR3 is CASRNPLAEETQYF. CDR3 coding DNA: TGCGCCAGCCGCAACCCACTAGCGGAAGAGACCCAGTACTTC.

This clone occurred a few times. This sequence joins TRBV14 and TRBJ2-3, with D unclear. The V gene's germline CDR1 is SGHDN and CDR2 FVKESK. The CDR3 totals 12 residues. V lost 5 bases, J lost 4 bases, and 7 bases lay in between. The CDR3 reads CASSDHPDTQYF. The CDR3 DNA reads TGTGCCAGCAGCGACCATCCAGATACGCAGTATTTT.

The chain joins TRBV30 to TRBJ1-1, with a tentative D call TRBD1 (5 bases). Looked up from germline, CDR1 is GTSNPN and CDR2 is SVGIG (reference sequence). V gave up 3 bases and J gave up 1 base, with 12 bases separating them. The CDR3 has 14 amino acids. The CDR3 loop reads CAWRRGVANTEAFF. CDR3 nucleotide sequence: TGTGCCTGGAGACGAGGGGTTGCGAACACTGAAGCTTTCTTT.

The V call is TRBV5-1, the J call TRBJ1-2; 7 nucleotides match TRBD1. V was clipped by 4 bases and J by 5 bases; unmatched bases: 8. This CDR3 contains 14 residues. The germline V gene encodes CDR1 SGHRS and CDR2 YFSETQ. CDR3 in amino acids: CASSPEGTAYGYTF. In DNA form, the CDR3 reads TGCGCCAGCAGCCCGGAGGGGACAGCTTATGGCTACACCTTC.

This clone was detected once. This chain connects TRBV15 to TRBJ2-7; D is perhaps TRBD1 (6 bases). This CDR3 is built from 15 residues. The germline gives CDR1 LNHNV, CDR2 YYDKDF (reference sequence). Trimming removed 3 bases from V and 3 bases from J, with 15 bases in between. CDR3 nucleotide sequence: TGTGCCACCAGCAGTGGGACGACAGGACTCTACGAGCAGTACTTC. Its protein is CATSSGTTGLYEQYF.

The chain is built from TRBV29-1 and TRBJ1-2, with D unclear. V lost 7 bases to trimming and J lost 4 bases, with 16 bases between them. The CDR3 sequence is 13 residues long. Per the germline V gene, CDR1 is SQVTM and CDR2 is ANQGSEA. CDR3 bases: TGCAGCGCCTCGAGGTCGGGTGGCTATGGCTACACCTTC. Encoded protein: CSASRSGGYGYTF.